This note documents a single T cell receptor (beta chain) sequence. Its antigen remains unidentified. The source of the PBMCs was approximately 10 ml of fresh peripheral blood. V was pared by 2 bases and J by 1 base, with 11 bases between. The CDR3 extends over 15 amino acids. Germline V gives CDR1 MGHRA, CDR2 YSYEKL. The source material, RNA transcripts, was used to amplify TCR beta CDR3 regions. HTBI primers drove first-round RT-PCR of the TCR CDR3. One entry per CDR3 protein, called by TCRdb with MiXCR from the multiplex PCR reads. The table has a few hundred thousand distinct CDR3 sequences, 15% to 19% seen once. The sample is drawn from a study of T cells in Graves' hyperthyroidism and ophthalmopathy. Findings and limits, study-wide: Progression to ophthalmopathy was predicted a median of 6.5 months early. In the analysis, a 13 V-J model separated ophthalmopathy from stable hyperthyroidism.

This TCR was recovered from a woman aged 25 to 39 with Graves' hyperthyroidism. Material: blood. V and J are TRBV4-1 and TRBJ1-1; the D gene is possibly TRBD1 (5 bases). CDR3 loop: CASSQTRQTNTEAFF. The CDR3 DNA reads TGCGCCAGCAGCCAAACAAGACAGACGAACACTGAAGCTTTCTTT.